This T cell receptor (beta chain) is drawn from a study of brain metastases from non-small cell lung cancer. Findings and limits, study-wide: T-cell clones appeared expanded in nearly 65% of brain metastases relative to matched primary tumors.

The repertoire was sequenced with immunoSEQ multiplex PCR; TCRdb's copy has only in-frame clones and lacks some. The data show 14,000 to 15,000 clones, around 86% seen once. Of note for this clone: The antigen remains undetermined.

CDR3 length: 13 residues. In germline, CDR1 is SGHNT, CDR2 YYREEE (reference sequence). V lost 5 bases and J 2 bases, leaving 10 bases between the germline ends. J is TRBJ1-2 and V is TRBV5-4, with a tentative D call TRBD1 (5 bases). The clonotype comes from a donor older than 35 with non-small cell lung cancer. The sequenced sample was primary lung tumor tissue. The DNA for the CDR3 is TGTGCCAGCAGGACGACAGAGAACTATGGCTACACCTTC. Protein sequence: CASRTTENYGYTF.